The text below deals with one T cell receptor (beta chain). The sample comes from a study of Tregs in tolerant kidney transplant recipients. The CDR3 has 12 residues. The germline gives CDR1 MNHNY, CDR2 SVGAGI (reference sequence). The ends were cut back, 7 bases at V and 4 bases at J, with 9 bases in the middle. The repertoire was sequenced with immunoSEQ multiplex PCR; TCRdb's copy has only in-frame clones and lacks some. The table shows around 66,000 clones, with approximately 83% occurring only once. The genes are TRBV6-6 and TRBJ2-3; TRBD2 is a possible D gene (5 bases). The source material was Tregs from blood, sampled before the transplant. The receptor was derived from a human donor who received a combined kidney and bone marrow transplant. Written as DNA, the CDR3 is TGTGCCAGCACCCTCGGGGCAGATACGCAGTATTTT. Translation gives CASTLGADTQYF.